This T cell receptor beta chain is from a study of early T cells in non-severe SARS-CoV-2 infection. Study overall: The authors sequenced bulk RNA from unsorted whole blood, leaving chains unpaired.

Germline V gives CDR1 GTSNPN, CDR2 SVGIG (reference sequence). The CDR3 consists of 14 residues. The V gene lost 2 bases and the J gene lost 1 base, with 11 bases spanning the gap. General study points: Matching against VDJdb likely underestimated virus-specific expansions, favoring anti-spike CD8.

The library protocol tagged individual cDNA molecules with unique molecular identifiers. MiXCR was run by TCRdb on the 5' RACE reads, yielding one entry per CDR3 protein. The sample consists of under 25,000 distinct CDR3 sequences, about 5% of them appearing once. This clonotype has only a few counts. What it binds is not known. V is TRBV30 and J is TRBJ1-1; no clear D gene. The sequencing input was whole blood. The sequence was obtained from an adult who was a healthcare worker with PCR-confirmed SARS-CoV-2 infection or an uninfected control (not recorded which). CDR3: CAWSRFRANTEAFF. The CDR3 nucleotides read TGTGCCTGGAGTCGGTTTCGAGCGAACACTGAAGCTTTCTTT.